There are a few counts of the clone carrying this T cell receptor (beta chain). Authors' analysis steps: By means of reference gene primer amplification, nucleated cell counts were estimated. Generated by immunoSEQ multiplex PCR, the TCRdb table keeps only in-frame clones and is missing some. V and J calls plus clone size are reproduced from that table; the DNA served to infer D and trimming. The sample shows 170,000 or so clones, about 82% of them seen only once. The source of the sample is a study of blood T cell repertoires in COVID-19. Study summary: Acute and convalescent COVID-19 specimens originated in the United States, Italy and Spain. T cells, B-cell-depleted T cells, or PBMCs supplied cDNA or gDNA.

The CDR3 length is 13 residues. From germline, CDR1 is MNHEY and CDR2 SVGAGI. The germline V and J ends were trimmed by 5 bases and 2 bases, with 10 bases remaining between them. The sequence came from a man aged 45-65 years with active or convalescent COVID-19. V and J are TRBV6-5 and TRBJ2-7, with D possibly TRBD1 on 6 matching bases. Sequenced sample: peripheral blood. CDR3 protein: CASSQRTAYEQYF. DNA for the CDR3: TGTGCCAGCAGTCAGAGGACAGCCTACGAGCAGTACTTC.